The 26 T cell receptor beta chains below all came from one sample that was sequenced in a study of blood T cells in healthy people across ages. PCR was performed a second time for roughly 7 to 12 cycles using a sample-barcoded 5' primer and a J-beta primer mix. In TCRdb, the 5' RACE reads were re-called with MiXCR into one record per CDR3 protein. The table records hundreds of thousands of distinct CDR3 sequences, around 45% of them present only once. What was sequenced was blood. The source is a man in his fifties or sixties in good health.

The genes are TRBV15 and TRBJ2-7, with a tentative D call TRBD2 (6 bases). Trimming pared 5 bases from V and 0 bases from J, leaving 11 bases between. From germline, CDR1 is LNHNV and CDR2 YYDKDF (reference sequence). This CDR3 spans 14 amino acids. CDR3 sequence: CATSVGLLSYEQYF. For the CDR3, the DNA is TGTGCCACCAGCGTGGGACTTCTCTCCTACGAGCAGTACTTC.

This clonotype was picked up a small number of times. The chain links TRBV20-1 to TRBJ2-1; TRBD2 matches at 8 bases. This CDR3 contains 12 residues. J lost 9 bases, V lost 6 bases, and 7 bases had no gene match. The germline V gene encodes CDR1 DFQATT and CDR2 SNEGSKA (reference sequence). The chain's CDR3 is CSASGLVGEQFF. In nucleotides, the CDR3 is TGCAGTGCGTCGGGACTAGTTGGTGAGCAGTTCTTC.

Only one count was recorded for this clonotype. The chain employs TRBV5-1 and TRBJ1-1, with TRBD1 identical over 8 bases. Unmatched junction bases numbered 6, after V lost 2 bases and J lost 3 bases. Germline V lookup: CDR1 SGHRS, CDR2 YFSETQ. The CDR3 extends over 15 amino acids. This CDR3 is CASSFLQGVDTEAFF. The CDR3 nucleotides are TGCGCCAGCAGCTTTTTACAGGGGGTAGACACTGAAGCTTTCTTT.

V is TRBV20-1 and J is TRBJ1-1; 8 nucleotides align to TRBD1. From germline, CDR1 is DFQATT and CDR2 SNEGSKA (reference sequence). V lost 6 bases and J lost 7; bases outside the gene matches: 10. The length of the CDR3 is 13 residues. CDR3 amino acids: CSAWDRSSLEAFF. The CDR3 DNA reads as TGCAGTGCCTGGGACAGGAGCTCCCTTGAAGCTTTCTTT.

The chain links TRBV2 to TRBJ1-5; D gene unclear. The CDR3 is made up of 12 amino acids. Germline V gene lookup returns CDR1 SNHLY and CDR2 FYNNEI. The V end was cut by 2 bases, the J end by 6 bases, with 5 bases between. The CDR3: CASSEYGQPQHF. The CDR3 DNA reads TGTGCCAGCAGTGAATATGGTCAGCCCCAGCATTTT.

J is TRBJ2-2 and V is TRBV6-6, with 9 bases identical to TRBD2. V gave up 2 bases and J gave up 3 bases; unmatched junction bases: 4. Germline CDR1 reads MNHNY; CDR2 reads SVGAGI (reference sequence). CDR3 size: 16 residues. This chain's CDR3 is CASSYAGGADTGELFF. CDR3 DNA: TGTGCCAGCAGTTACGCGGGGGGGGCGGACACCGGGGAGCTGTTTTTT.

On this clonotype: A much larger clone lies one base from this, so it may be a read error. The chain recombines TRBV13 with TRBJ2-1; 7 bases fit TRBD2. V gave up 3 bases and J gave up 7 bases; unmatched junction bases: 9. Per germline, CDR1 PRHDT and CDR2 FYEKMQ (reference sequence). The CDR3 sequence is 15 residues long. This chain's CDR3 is CASSLGRAGRNEQFF. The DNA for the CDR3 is TGTGCCAGCAGCTTGGGACGAGCGGGGAGAAATGAGCAGTTCTTC.

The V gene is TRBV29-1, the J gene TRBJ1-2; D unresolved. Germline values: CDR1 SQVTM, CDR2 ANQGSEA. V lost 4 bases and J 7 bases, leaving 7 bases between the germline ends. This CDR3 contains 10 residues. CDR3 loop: CSVGDIGYTF. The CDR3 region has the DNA TGCAGCGTTGGAGACATTGGCTACACCTTC.

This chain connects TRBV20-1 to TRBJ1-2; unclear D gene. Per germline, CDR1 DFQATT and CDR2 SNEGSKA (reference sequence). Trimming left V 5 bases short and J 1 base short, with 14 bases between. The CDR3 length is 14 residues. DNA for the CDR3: TGCAGTGCTCGAGGCCACAGCTTTAACTATGGCTACACCTTC. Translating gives CSARGHSFNYGYTF.

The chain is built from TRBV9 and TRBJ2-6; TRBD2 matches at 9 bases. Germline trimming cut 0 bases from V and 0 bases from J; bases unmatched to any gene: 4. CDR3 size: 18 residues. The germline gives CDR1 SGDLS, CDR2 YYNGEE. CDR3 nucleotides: TGTGCCAGCAGCGTAGGTCCTAGCGGGGTCTCTGGGGCCAACGTCCTGACTTTC. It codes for CASSVGPSGVSGANVLTF.

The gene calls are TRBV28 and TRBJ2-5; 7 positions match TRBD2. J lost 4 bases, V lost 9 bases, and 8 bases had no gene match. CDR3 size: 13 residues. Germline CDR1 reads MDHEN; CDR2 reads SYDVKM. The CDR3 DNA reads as TGTGCCAGTTGGGGAGGGTTGCCAGAGACCCAGTACTTC. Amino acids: CASWGGLPETQYF.

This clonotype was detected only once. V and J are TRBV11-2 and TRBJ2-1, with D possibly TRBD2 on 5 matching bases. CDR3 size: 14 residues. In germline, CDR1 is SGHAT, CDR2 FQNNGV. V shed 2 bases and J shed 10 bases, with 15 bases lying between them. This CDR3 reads CASSLSATGYEQFF. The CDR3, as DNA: TGTGCCAGCAGCTTAAGTGCGACGGGGTACGAGCAGTTCTTC.

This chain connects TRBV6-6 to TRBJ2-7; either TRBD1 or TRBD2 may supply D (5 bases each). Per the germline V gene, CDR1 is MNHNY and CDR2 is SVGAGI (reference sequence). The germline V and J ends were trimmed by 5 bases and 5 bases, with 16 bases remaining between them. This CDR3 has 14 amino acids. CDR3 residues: CASSTGTHADEQYF. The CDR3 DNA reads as TGTGCCAGCAGTACTGGGACGCATGCGGACGAGCAGTACTTC.

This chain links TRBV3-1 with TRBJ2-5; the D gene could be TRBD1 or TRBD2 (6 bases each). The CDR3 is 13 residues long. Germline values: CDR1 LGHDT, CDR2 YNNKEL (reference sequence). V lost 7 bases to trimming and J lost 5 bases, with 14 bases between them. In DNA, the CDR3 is TGTGCCAGCAAGCCACAAGGGGGGGAGACCCAGTACTTC. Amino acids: CASKPQGGETQYF.

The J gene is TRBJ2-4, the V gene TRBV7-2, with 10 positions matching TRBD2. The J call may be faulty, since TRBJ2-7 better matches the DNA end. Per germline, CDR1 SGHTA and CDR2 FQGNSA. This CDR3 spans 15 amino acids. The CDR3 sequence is CASRRVAGGIYEQYF. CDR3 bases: TGTGCCAGCAGGAGAGTAGCGGGGGGTATCTACGAGCAGTACTTC.

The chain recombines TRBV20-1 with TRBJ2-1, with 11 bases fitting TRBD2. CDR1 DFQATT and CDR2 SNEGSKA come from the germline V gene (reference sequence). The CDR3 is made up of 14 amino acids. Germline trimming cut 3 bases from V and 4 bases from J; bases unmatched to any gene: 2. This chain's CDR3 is CSARTSGDYNEQFF. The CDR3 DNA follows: TGCAGTGCTAGGACTAGCGGGGATTACAATGAGCAGTTCTTC.

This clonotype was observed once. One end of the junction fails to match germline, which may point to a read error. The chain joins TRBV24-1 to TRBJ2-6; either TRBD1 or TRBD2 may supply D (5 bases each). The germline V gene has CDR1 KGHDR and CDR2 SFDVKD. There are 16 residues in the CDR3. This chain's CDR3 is CATETSGSSGANVPTF. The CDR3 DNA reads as TGTGCCACCGAAACCTCAGGGAGCTCTGGGGCCAACGTCCCGACTTTC.

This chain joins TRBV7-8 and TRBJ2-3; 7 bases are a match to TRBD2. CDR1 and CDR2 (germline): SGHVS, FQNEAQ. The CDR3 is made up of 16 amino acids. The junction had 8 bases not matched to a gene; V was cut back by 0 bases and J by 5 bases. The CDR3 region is CASSLAVAGRGDTQYF. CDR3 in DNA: TGTGCCAGCAGCTTAGCAGTAGCGGGCCGGGGAGATACGCAGTATTTT.

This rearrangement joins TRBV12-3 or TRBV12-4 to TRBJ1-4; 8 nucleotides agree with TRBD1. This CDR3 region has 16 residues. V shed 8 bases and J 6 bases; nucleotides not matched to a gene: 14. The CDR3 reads CASSPSRQGSDEKLFF. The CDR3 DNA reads TGTGCCAGCTCCCCAAGCCGACAGGGGTCAGATGAAAAACTGTTTTTT.

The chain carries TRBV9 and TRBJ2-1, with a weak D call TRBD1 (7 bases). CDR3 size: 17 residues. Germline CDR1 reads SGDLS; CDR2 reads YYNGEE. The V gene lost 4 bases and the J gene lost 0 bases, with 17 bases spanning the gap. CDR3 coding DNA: TGTGCCAGCAGCCCAGGGGGGTTAAAACGCTCCTACAATGAGCAGTTCTTC. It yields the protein CASSPGGLKRSYNEQFF.

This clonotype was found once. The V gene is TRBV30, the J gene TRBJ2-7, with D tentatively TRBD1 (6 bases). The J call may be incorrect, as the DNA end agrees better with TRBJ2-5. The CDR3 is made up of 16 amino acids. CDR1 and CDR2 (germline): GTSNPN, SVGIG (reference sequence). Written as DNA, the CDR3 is TGTGCCTGGAGGGACCCCGGGACACCGAGGGAGGAGACCCAGTACTTC. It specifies CAWRDPGTPREETQYF.

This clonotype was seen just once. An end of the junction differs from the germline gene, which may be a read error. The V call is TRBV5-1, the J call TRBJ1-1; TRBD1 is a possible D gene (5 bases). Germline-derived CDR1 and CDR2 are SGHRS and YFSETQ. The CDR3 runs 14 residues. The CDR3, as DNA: TGCGCCAGCAGCAAGACACCAGGGAACACTGAAGTTTTCTTT. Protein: CASSKTPGNTEVFF.

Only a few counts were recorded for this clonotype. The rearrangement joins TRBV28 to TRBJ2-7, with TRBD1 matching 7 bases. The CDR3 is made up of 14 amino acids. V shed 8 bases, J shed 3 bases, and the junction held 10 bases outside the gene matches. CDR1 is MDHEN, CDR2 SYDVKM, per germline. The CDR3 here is CASGPGTVLYEQYF. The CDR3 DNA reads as TGTGCCAGCGGGCCCGGGACAGTGCTCTACGAGCAGTACTTC.

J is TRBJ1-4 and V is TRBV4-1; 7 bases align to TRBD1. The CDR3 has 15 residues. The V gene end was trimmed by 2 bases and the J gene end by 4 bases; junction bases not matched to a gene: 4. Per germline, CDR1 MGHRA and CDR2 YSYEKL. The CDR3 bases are TGCGCCAGCAGCCAAAGGGGACAGAATAATGAAAAACTGTTTTTT. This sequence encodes CASSQRGQNNEKLFF.

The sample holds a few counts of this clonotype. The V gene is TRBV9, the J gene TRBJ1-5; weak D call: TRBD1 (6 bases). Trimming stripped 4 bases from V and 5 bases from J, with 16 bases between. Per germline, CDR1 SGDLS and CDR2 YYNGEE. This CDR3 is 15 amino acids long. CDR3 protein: CASSFTGTLDQPQHF. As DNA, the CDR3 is TGTGCCAGCAGCTTCACCGGGACACTAGATCAGCCCCAGCATTTT.

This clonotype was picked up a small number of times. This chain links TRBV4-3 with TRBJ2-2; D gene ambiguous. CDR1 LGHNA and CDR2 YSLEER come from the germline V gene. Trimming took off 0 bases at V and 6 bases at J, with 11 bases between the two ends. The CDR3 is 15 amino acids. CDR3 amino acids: CASSQDAASSGELFF. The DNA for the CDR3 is TGCGCCAGCAGCCAAGATGCGGCTAGTTCCGGGGAGCTGTTTTTT.